The present T cell receptor beta chain was sequenced within a study of T cell responses to AZD1222 COVID-19 vaccine. Assay used: immunoSEQ multiplex PCR; TCRdb lists only in-frame clones, some missing. The sample includes about 140,000 clones, less than 95% of them seen just once. The V end lost 2 bases, the J end lost 3 bases, and 10 bases lay between the germline ends. The CDR3 has 14 residues. Germline V gene lookup returns CDR1 SGHTA and CDR2 FQGTGA. The source was peripheral blood, collected on day 0 of AZD1222 vaccination. This TCR was recovered from an adult in good health. The chain has TRBV7-3 and TRBJ1-1; D gene uncertain. The CDR3 DNA follows: TGTGCCAGCAGCTTATCCGGAGGGCACACTGAAGCTTTCTTT. Amino acids: CASSLSGGHTEAFF. The whole variable domain, filled in from reference TRBV7-3 and TRBJ1-1, reads GAGVSQTPSNKVTEKGKYVELRCDPISGHTALYWYRQSLGQGPEFLIYFQGTGAADDSGLPNDRFFAVRPEGSVSTLKIQRTERGDSAVYLCASSLSGGHTEAFFGQGTRLTVV.